The 18 T cell receptor beta chains listed next were all sequenced from one sample in a study of CD4+ T cells in melanoma. The repertoire was sequenced with immunoSEQ multiplex PCR; TCRdb's copy has only in-frame clones and lacks some. The repertoire holds 15,000 to 20,000 clones, with more than 65% as singletons. The sequencing input was cells from a culture (not recorded whether cultured in vitro). Source of these receptors: a human donor with melanoma.

The V gene is TRBV11-2, the J gene TRBJ1-2; D remains unclear. The CDR3 has 12 residues. Germline assignment: CDR1 SGHAT and CDR2 FQNNGV. Trimming removed 1 base at V and 3 bases at J, with 3 bases between. The CDR3 region has the DNA TGTGCCAGCAGCTTAGGACACTATGGCTACACCTTC. It encodes CASSLGHYGYTF. Full variable domain (outside the CDR3, taken from reference TRBV11-2 and TRBJ1-2): EAGVAQSPRYKIIEKRQSVAFWCNPISGHATLYWYQQILGQGPKLLIQFQNNGVVDDSQLPKDRFSAERLKGVDSTLKIQPAKLEDSAVYLCASSLGHYGYTFGSGTRLTVV.

The J gene is TRBJ1-2, the V gene TRBV10-3; possibly TRBD1 for D (5 bases). Trimming removed 3 bases at V and 5 bases at J, with 10 bases between. The CDR3 loop spans 13 amino acids. The V gene's germline CDR1 is ENHRY and CDR2 SYGVKD. CDR3 sequence (DNA): TGTGCCATCAGTGAAACAGGAAGTTATGGCTACACCTTC. Residues: CAISETGSYGYTF.

This sequence joins TRBV6-1 and TRBJ2-7; perhaps TRBD1 as D (5 bases). Germline V gene data show CDR1 as MNHNS and CDR2 as SASEGT. Trimming removed 2 bases at V and 4 bases at J, with 15 bases between. This CDR3 comprises 15 residues. The CDR3 DNA reads TGTGCCAGCAGTGAAAAACAGGTTTACGGGTACGAGCAGTACTTC. Its translation is CASSEKQVYGYEQYF.

The chain recombines TRBV11-2 with TRBJ1-2, with unresolved D. Per germline, CDR1 SGHAT and CDR2 FQNNGV. V was trimmed by 1 base and J by 5 bases, leaving 11 bases between them. The CDR3 runs 14 residues. Written as DNA, the CDR3 is TGTGCCAGCAGCTTAGTTGCCTCGTTGTATGGCTACACCTTC. Translation gives CASSLVASLYGYTF.

The chain uses TRBV4-1 and TRBJ1-3; no clear D. Per germline, CDR1 MGHRA and CDR2 YSYEKL. V shed 0 bases and J shed 0 bases, with 9 bases lying between them. The CDR3 sequence is 16 residues long. This CDR3 is CASSQDFAFSGNTIYF. In DNA, the CDR3 is TGCGCCAGCAGCCAAGATTTTGCCTTCTCTGGAAACACCATATATTTT.

The gene calls are TRBV11-1 and TRBJ2-5, with D maybe TRBD1 (5 bases). Trimming left V 5 bases short and J 2 bases short, with 15 bases between. Looked up from germline, CDR1 is SGHAT and CDR2 is FQDESV (reference sequence). The CDR3 is 15 amino acids. The CDR3 reads CASSPFPTGQETQYF. The DNA for the CDR3 is TGTGCCAGCAGCCCCTTTCCCACAGGTCAAGAGACCCAGTACTTC.

This clone appeared once. The DNA is omitted, as the CDR3 cannot be located on it reliably, and the CDR3 follows TCRdb's listing. The genes are TRBV30 and TRBJ1-6. The CDR3 is 16 residues long, counting both termini. Germline V CDR1 and CDR2: GTSNPN, SVGIG (reference sequence). CDR3: CAWNRLYFGARSPLHF.

The rearrangement joins TRBV5-1 to TRBJ2-2; 9 bases match TRBD2. This CDR3 comprises 17 residues. J lost 4 bases, V lost 3 bases, and 10 bases had no gene match. Germline lookup yields CDR1 SGHRS and CDR2 YFSETQ. In nucleotides, the CDR3 is TGCGCCAGCAGCTCGGGAGTAGCGGGGGCCGGCACCGGGGAGCTGTTTTTT. It specifies CASSSGVAGAGTGELFF.

V gene TRBV5-1 combines with J gene TRBJ2-3; the D gene is possibly TRBD2 (6 bases). This CDR3 is built from 19 residues. Trimming removed 4 bases at V and 4 bases at J, with 28 bases between. Germline V gene sequence: CDR1 SGHRS, CDR2 YFSETQ. The CDR3 sequence: CASSLSFDSGVKFADTQYF. The CDR3 DNA reads as TGCGCCAGCAGCCTCAGTTTCGATAGCGGAGTTAAATTTGCAGATACGCAGTATTTT.

The J gene is TRBJ2-7, the V gene TRBV4-1; TRBD1 might be the D (6 bases). V was cut by 1 base and J by 0 bases, with 13 bases left in between. The germline CDR1 and CDR2 sequences are MGHRA and YSYEKL. This CDR3 is 16 amino acids long. In DNA form, the CDR3 reads TGCGCCAGCAGCCAAGCGTACAGGGAAAGCTCCTACGAGCAGTACTTC. This codes for CASSQAYRESSYEQYF.

The chain combines TRBV4-1 with TRBJ2-2; D not certain. Trimming pared 2 bases from V and 5 bases from J, leaving 9 bases between. The CDR3 is 14 amino acids. Germline CDR1 is MGHRA and CDR2 is YSYEKL. CDR3 bases: TGCGCCAGCAGCCAACCGGTGGGGACCGGGGAGCTGTTTTTT. It specifies CASSQPVGTGELFF.

This clone was seen a few times. This chain connects TRBV6-5 to TRBJ1-1; D gene ambiguous. V was cut by 0 bases and J by 4 bases, with 6 bases left in between. The V gene's germline CDR1 is MNHEY and CDR2 SVGAGI. The CDR3 consists of 13 residues. In DNA, the CDR3 is TGTGCCAGCAGTTACTCGGAAGTCACTGAAGCTTTCTTT. This translates into CASSYSEVTEAFF.

About this clone: Other DNA sequences in the sample encode the same CDR3. V is TRBV5-4 and J is TRBJ2-3, with 8 positions matching TRBD2. CDR1 is SGHNT, CDR2 YYREEE, per germline (reference sequence). This CDR3 contains 16 residues. J gave up 0 bases and V 4 bases, and 7 bases lay outside the gene matches. As DNA, the CDR3 is TGTGCCAGCAGCCTCGGAGCGGGGGTCAGCACAGATACGCAGTATTTT. It yields the protein CASSLGAGVSTDTQYF. Using reference TRBV5-4 and TRBJ2-3 for the parts outside the CDR3, the full variable domain is ETGVTQSPTHLIKTRGQQVTLRCSSQSGHNTVSWYQQALGQGPQFIFQYYREEENGRGNFPPRFSGLQFPNYSSELNVNALELDDSALYLCASSLGAGVSTDTQYFGPGTRLTVL.

CDR3 protein: CASSQGRQGTNSKNIQYF. The DNA for the CDR3 is TGTGCCAGCAGCCAAGGTCGGCAGGGAACGAATTCCAAAAACATTCAGTACTTC. The chain carries TRBV4-2 and TRBJ2-4, with D possibly matching TRBD1 (5 bases). Per germline, CDR1 LGHNA and CDR2 YNFKEQ. CDR3 size: 18 residues. V lost 1 base and J 2 bases, leaving 18 bases between the germline ends.

The chain combines TRBV7-3 with TRBJ2-2; the D gene could be TRBD1 or TRBD2 (6 bases each). This CDR3 has 17 residues. V lost 5 bases and J lost 9, with 25 bases in between. Per the germline V gene, CDR1 is SGHTA and CDR2 is FQGTGA. The CDR3 region is CASSLQGRQGNTRELFF. In nucleotides, the CDR3 is TGTGCCAGCAGCCTCCAGGGGAGGCAGGGAAATACCCGGGAGCTGTTTTTT.

Only a few counts were recorded for this clone. The V and J genes are TRBV6-5 and TRBJ1-2, with no clear D. This CDR3 region has 13 residues. CDR1 is MNHEY, CDR2 SVGAGI, per germline. The ends were cut back, 6 bases at V and 3 bases at J, with 11 bases in the middle. The DNA of the CDR3 is TGTGCCAGCAGGCTTGGCGGGGACTATGGCTACACCTTC. Its protein is CASRLGGDYGYTF.

V gene TRBV6-1 combines with J gene TRBJ2-1; tentative D call: TRBD2 (5 bases). CDR1 and CDR2 (germline): MNHNS, SASEGT. V gave up 3 bases and J gave up 0 bases, with 15 bases separating them. The CDR3 has 17 amino acids. Here the CDR3 DNA reads TGTGCCAGCAGTGAGCAAAAACTAGTGGGCTCCTACAATGAGCAGTTCTTC. It codes for CASSEQKLVGSYNEQFF.

The V call is TRBV5-8, the J call TRBJ1-2, with unresolved D. Germline assignment: CDR1 SGHTS and CDR2 YDEGEE. This CDR3 region has 16 residues. V dropped 6 bases and J dropped 1 base, with 19 bases sitting between them. The CDR3 spells CASIWGSIRRNYGYTF. The CDR3 DNA reads as TGTGCCAGCATTTGGGGATCGATCCGTCGTAACTATGGCTACACCTTC.